These 32 T cell receptor beta chains share one sample of origin, sequenced in a study of T cell responses to AZD1222 COVID-19 vaccine. Sequencing used immunoSEQ multiplex PCR; TCRdb keeps in-frame clones, though not all of them. The sample consists of roughly 200,000 clones, 88% of them appearing once. The sequences come from peripheral blood, collected on day 0 of AZD1222 vaccination. Receptors originate from an adult in good health.

This clone was detected a few times. The rearrangement joins TRBV12-3 or TRBV12-4 to TRBJ1-2; D possibly corresponds to TRBD1 (5 bases). The CDR3 is 11 amino acids. V was pared by 4 bases and J by 7 bases, with 7 bases between. In DNA form, the CDR3 reads TGTGCCAGCAGTTCGAGGGGTGGCTACACCTTC. Encoded protein: CASSSRGGYTF.

The chain recombines TRBV11-3 with TRBJ1-1; D unclear. CDR3 length equals 17 residues. Between the trimmed V and J ends, which lost 1 base and 4 bases, there was a span of 19 bases. Per the germline V gene, CDR1 is SGHNT and CDR2 is YENEEA. The CDR3 DNA sequence: TGTGCCAGCAGCTTAGGACTGGACGAGGATTCTGGCACTGAAGCTTTCTTT. Its translation is CASSLGLDEDSGTEAFF.

The chain combines TRBV5-6 with TRBJ1-6; tentative D call: TRBD1 (5 bases). V lost 0 bases to trimming and J lost 10 bases, with 11 bases between them. The CDR3 has 14 residues. Germline V gene data show CDR1 as SGHDT and CDR2 as YYEEEE. The CDR3 region has the DNA TGTGCCAGCAGCTTGGACGGGGGATGGTCACCCCTCCACTTT. Protein: CASSLDGGWSPLHF.

The chain couples TRBV4-1 to TRBJ1-1; D might be TRBD1 (6 bases). V lost 5 bases, J lost 1 base, and 17 bases lay in between. Germline V gene data show CDR1 as MGHRA and CDR2 as YSYEKL. This CDR3 is 16 amino acids long. CDR3 in amino acids: CASSGRDPGANTEAFF. CDR3 sequence (DNA): TGCGCCAGCAGCGGAAGAGATCCGGGGGCGAACACTGAAGCTTTCTTT.

This clone was seen more than once but under ten times. This sequence joins TRBV9 and TRBJ1-2, with D perhaps matching TRBD1 (6 bases). The CDR3 extends over 15 amino acids. Germline V gene sequence: CDR1 SGDLS, CDR2 YYNGEE. Trimming removed 0 bases from V and 5 bases from J, with 14 bases in between. The CDR3 here is CASSVGIQGLYGYTF. The CDR3 DNA reads as TGTGCCAGCAGCGTAGGAATCCAGGGGCTTTATGGCTACACCTTC. Variable domain in full (rest from reference TRBV9 and TRBJ1-2): DSGVTQTPKHLITATGQRVTLRCSPRSGDLSVYWYQQSLDQGLQFLIQYYNGEERAKGNILERFSAQQFPDLHSELNLSSLELGDSALYFCASSVGIQGLYGYTFGSGTRLTVV.

The rearrangement uses TRBV19 and TRBJ1-5, with a weak D call TRBD1 (6 bases). The CDR3 is made up of 15 amino acids. The V end was cut by 6 bases, the J end by 0 bases, with 12 bases between. Germline V gene data show CDR1 as LNHDA and CDR2 as SQIVND (reference sequence). The CDR3 nucleotides are TGTGCCAGTAGAGCTGACAGGTCTAGCAATCAGCCCCAGCATTTT. It encodes CASRADRSSNQPQHF.

The J gene is TRBJ1-5, the V gene TRBV2, with D hard to call. Germline V gives CDR1 SNHLY, CDR2 FYNNEI. Trimming shortened V by 5 bases and J by 4 bases, and 9 bases separated the two germline ends. CDR3 length: 13 residues. CDR3 nucleotides: TGTGCCAGCAGTCTGCGGTGGAATCAGCCCCAGCATTTT. Translation gives CASSLRWNQPQHF.

This clone came up once. The rearrangement joins TRBV19 to TRBJ1-3; perhaps TRBD1 as D (5 bases). The CDR3 runs to 14 residues. From germline, CDR1 is LNHDA and CDR2 SQIVND (reference sequence). V was shortened by 6 bases and J by 0 bases, with 9 bases between the two germline ends. The CDR3 reads CASSGGLSGNTIYF. In nucleotides, the CDR3 is TGTGCCAGTAGCGGGGGTCTCTCTGGAAACACCATATATTTT.

This sequence joins TRBV5-1 and TRBJ1-2, with D perhaps TRBD1 (6 bases). Germline V gives CDR1 SGHRS, CDR2 YFSETQ. With 4 bases removed from V and 4 bases from J, the gap between germline ends came to 14 bases. The CDR3 length is 14 residues. DNA for the CDR3: TGCGCCAGCAGCCCCCAGGGGACCCGCTATGGCTACACCTTC. It translates to CASSPQGTRYGYTF.

The genes are TRBV7-9 and TRBJ2-2, with D possibly matching TRBD2 (6 bases). CDR3 length equals 15 residues. CDR1 and CDR2 (germline): SEHNR, FQNEAQ (reference sequence). V lost 4 bases and J 3 bases, leaving 12 bases between the germline ends. The CDR3 reads CASSYWTIDTGELFF. The CDR3 coding sequence is TGTGCCAGCAGCTACTGGACTATCGACACCGGGGAGCTGTTTTTT.

The chain couples TRBV30 to TRBJ1-1, with no clear D. Germline V gives CDR1 GTSNPN, CDR2 SVGIG (reference sequence). V was trimmed by 0 bases and J by 7 bases, leaving 9 bases between them. This CDR3 spans 12 amino acids. The CDR3 loop is CAWSVSRIEAFF. Written as DNA, the CDR3 is TGTGCCTGGAGTGTATCTCGGATTGAAGCTTTCTTT.

The chain combines TRBV7-2 with TRBJ2-1, with a weak D call TRBD1 (5 bases). There are 15 residues in the CDR3. V was shortened by 0 bases and J by 4 bases, with 10 bases between the two germline ends. In germline, CDR1 is SGHTA, CDR2 FQGNSA. CDR3 region: CASSLAAGAYNEQFF. Written as DNA, the CDR3 is TGTGCCAGCAGCTTAGCAGCTGGGGCGTACAATGAGCAGTTCTTC. Together with reference TRBV7-2 and TRBJ2-1, the CDR3 gives the full variable domain: GAGVSQSPSNKVTEKGKDVELRCDPISGHTALYWYRQSLGQGLEFLIYFQGNSAPDKSGLPSDRFSAERTGGSVSTLTIQRTQQEDSAVYLCASSLAAGAYNEQFFGPGTRLTVL.

CDR3 bases: TGTGCCAGCAGCCAAAGGGGGGCCGGCGGCCTCGCCCTCCACTTT. Translating gives CASSQRGAGGLALHF. The chain has TRBV3-1 (or the pseudogene TRBV3-2) and TRBJ1-6, with a possible D match to TRBD1 (6 bases). CDR3 length equals 15 residues. CDR1 LGHDT and CDR2 YNNKEL come from the germline V gene (reference sequence). V was trimmed by 2 bases and J by 14 bases, leaving 19 bases between them.

The chain uses TRBV27 and TRBJ2-3; D is possibly TRBD1 or TRBD2 (5 bases each). V shed 8 bases and J shed 4 bases, with 25 bases lying between them. CDR1 and CDR2 (germline): MNHEY, SMNVEV (reference sequence). The CDR3 totals 17 residues. The CDR3 DNA follows: TGTGCCAGCGGACACATGGTGGCTAGCTCCCCCCCAGATACGCAGTATTTT. Its translation is CASGHMVASSPPDTQYF.

This clone was picked up one time. The CDR3 reads CASSRGMIADSPLHF. Here the CDR3 DNA reads TGTGCCAGCAGCCGAGGTATGATCGCGGATTCACCCCTCCACTTT. This sequence joins TRBV7-9 and TRBJ1-6; no definite D call. The CDR3 spans 15 residues. The germline CDR1 and CDR2 sequences are SEHNR and FQNEAQ (reference sequence). V dropped 5 bases and J dropped 8 bases, with 16 bases sitting between them.

V and J are TRBV29-1 and TRBJ2-1; D is undetermined. V dropped 7 bases and J dropped 5 bases, with 18 bases sitting between them. Germline V gene data show CDR1 as SQVTM and CDR2 as ANQGSEA. The CDR3 has 14 amino acids. DNA for the CDR3: TGCAGCGCGGTCGTTTACCGTTCCGACAATGAGCAGTTCTTC. Translation gives CSAVVYRSDNEQFF.

The CDR3: CASSEVPLGTQYF. The DNA of the CDR3 is TGTGCCAGCAGTGAAGTCCCACTCGGGACCCAGTACTTC. The rearrangement links TRBV6-1 to TRBJ2-5; the D is unclear. The CDR3 is 13 amino acids. Per the germline V gene, CDR1 is MNHNS and CDR2 is SASEGT. V was pared by 1 base and J by 7 bases, with 10 bases between.

This clone was observed a single time. The chain links TRBV5-1 to TRBJ2-7; TRBD2 is a possible D gene (5 bases). Deletions cut 3 bases from V and 2 bases from J, with 9 bases between. Germline CDR1 is SGHRS and CDR2 is YFSETQ. This CDR3 is built from 13 residues. The CDR3 loop is CASSSDYTYEQYF. The CDR3 bases are TGCGCCAGCAGCTCCGACTATACCTACGAGCAGTACTTC. The entire variable domain, with the rest obtained from reference TRBV5-1 and TRBJ2-7, is as follows: KAGVTQTPRYLIKTRGQQVTLSCSPISGHRSVSWYQQTPGQGLQFLFEYFSETQRNKGNFPGRFSGRQFSNSRSEMNVSTLELGDSALYLCASSSDYTYEQYFGPGTRLTVT.

This clone was seen a handful of times. This CDR3 is CASSRGPGQGFYGYTF. The DNA of the CDR3 is TGTGCCAGCAGTCGAGGACCGGGACAGGGGTTCTATGGCTACACCTTC. The chain uses TRBV7-2 and TRBJ1-2, with TRBD1 matching over 10 bases. The CDR3 totals 16 residues. Germline CDR1 is SGHTA and CDR2 is FQGNSA. The junction had 11 bases not matched to a gene; V was cut back by 6 bases and J by 4 bases.

The chain recombines TRBV6-5 with TRBJ1-5; D is ambiguous. Germline V gene data show CDR1 as MNHEY and CDR2 as SVGAGI. This CDR3 has 13 amino acids. Trimming cost V 10 bases and J 4 bases, with 14 bases left between them. CDR3 sequence (DNA): TGTGCCACCGGGAGAGTTGGAAATCAGCCCCAGCATTTT. Its protein is CATGRVGNQPQHF.

The gene calls are TRBV18 and TRBJ1-1; a possible D gene is TRBD1 (6 bases). With 0 bases removed from V and 6 bases from J, the gap between germline ends came to 14 bases. The CDR3 loop spans 15 amino acids. The germline V gene has CDR1 KGHSH and CDR2 LQKENI. Written as DNA, the CDR3 is TGTGCCAGCTCACCACCAAGGGTTTCAGGGGCTGAAGCTTTCTTT. It specifies CASSPPRVSGAEAFF. Filled out from reference TRBV18 and TRBJ1-1, the complete variable domain reads NAGVMQNPRHLVRRRGQEARLRCSPMKGHSHVYWYRQLPEEGLKFMVYLQKENIIDESGMPKERFSAEFPKEGPSILRIQQVVRGDSAAYFCASSPPRVSGAEAFFGQGTRLTVV.

The chain employs TRBV19 and TRBJ1-5; D possibly corresponds to TRBD1 (5 bases). Germline CDR1 is LNHDA and CDR2 is SQIVND (reference sequence). V was pared by 5 bases and J by 8 bases, with 16 bases between. CDR3 size: 14 residues. The CDR3 DNA is TGTGCCAGTAGTGGCGGGACTCGCGGAAAGCCCCAGCATTTT. It is translated as CASSGGTRGKPQHF. The complete variable domain, with remaining parts taken from reference TRBV19 and TRBJ1-5, reads DGGITQSPKYLFRKEGQNVTLSCEQNLNHDAMYWYRQDPGQGLRLIYYSQIVNDFQKGDIAEGYSVSREKKESFPLTVTSAQKNPTAFYLCASSGGTRGKPQHFGDGTRLSIL.

V and J are TRBV7-7 and TRBJ2-1; TRBD1 agrees at 7 bases. The CDR3 sequence is 14 residues long. Trimming took 2 bases from V and 6 from J; bases not matched to a gene: 4. The V gene's germline CDR1 is SSHAT and CDR2 FNYEAQ (reference sequence). CDR3 residues: CASSLNRGSNEQFF. In DNA form, the CDR3 reads TGTGCCAGCAGCTTAAACAGGGGTTCCAATGAGCAGTTCTTC.

This clone turned up a few times. The chain recombines TRBV5-1 with TRBJ1-2, with D possibly TRBD1 on 5 matching bases. CDR3 length: 15 residues. From germline, CDR1 is SGHRS and CDR2 YFSETQ. Between the trimmed V and J ends, which lost 0 bases and 8 bases, there was a span of 17 bases. This CDR3 reads CASSLVAGSSGGYTF. The CDR3 DNA reads TGCGCCAGCAGCTTGGTTGCAGGGAGTTCTGGAGGCTACACCTTC.

The chain links TRBV5-5 to TRBJ2-5, with TRBD2 matching 10 bases. V dropped 0 bases and J dropped 0; count of bases not matched to a gene: 5. Germline V gene lookup returns CDR1 SGHKS and CDR2 YYEKEE (reference sequence). The length of the CDR3 is 17 residues. The CDR3 here is CASSLGISGGNQETQYF. The CDR3, as DNA: TGTGCCAGCAGCTTGGGGATTAGCGGGGGGAACCAAGAGACCCAGTACTTC.

This clone has just one count. This chain links TRBV6-6 with TRBJ1-1; tentative D call: TRBD1 (6 bases). The germline gives CDR1 MNHNY, CDR2 SVGAGI (reference sequence). V was clipped by 6 bases and J by 11 bases, with 19 bases between them. The CDR3 runs to 13 residues. The CDR3, as DNA: TGTGCCAGCAGCCTAATGGGGGGGCGGGCGGCTTTCTTT. Residues: CASSLMGGRAAFF.

On this clone itself: This CDR3 is missing its conserved last phenylalanine or tryptophan, likely due to a read error. It is unclear where the CDR3 begins or ends on the DNA, so no DNA is shown, and the CDR3 is as TCRdb lists it. The gene calls are TRBV24-1 and TRBJ2-7; the D call of TRBD2 is as the table states it, not checked on the DNA. Ends included, the CDR3 has 9 residues. Germline V CDR1 and CDR2: KGHDR, SFDVKD. The chain's CDR3 is CATSDLRDA.

The chain links TRBV2 to TRBJ2-2; D not resolved. The CDR3 has 14 residues. Trimming left V 3 bases short and J 1 base short, with 6 bases between. Germline V gene data show CDR1 as SNHLY and CDR2 as FYNNEI. The CDR3 region is CASSESLNTGELFF. CDR3 nucleotides: TGTGCCAGCAGTGAGAGTCTGAACACCGGGGAGCTGTTTTTT.

V is TRBV5-1 and J is TRBJ2-1; possible D gene TRBD1, 5 bases. V was clipped by 3 bases and J by 9 bases, with 16 bases between them. Germline CDR1 reads SGHRS; CDR2 reads YFSETQ. The CDR3 consists of 14 residues. The CDR3: CASSSLGRAVEQFF. DNA of the CDR3: TGCGCCAGCAGCTCCTTGGGCAGGGCGGTTGAGCAGTTCTTC.

V and J are TRBV10-3 and TRBJ2-2, with unresolved D. The CDR3 is 11 residues long. Germline values: CDR1 ENHRY, CDR2 SYGVKD. Trimming took off 5 bases at V and 6 bases at J, with 4 bases between the two ends. CDR3 sequence: CAISNPGELFF. CDR3 bases: TGTGCCATCAGTAATCCCGGGGAGCTGTTTTTT.

By share, this clone ranks as hyperexpanded. V and J are TRBV7-9 and TRBJ1-5; the D is unclear. Germline CDR1 and CDR2: SEHNR and FQNEAQ (reference sequence). This CDR3 is 13 amino acids long. Trimming took 5 bases from V and 4 from J, leaving 9 bases between them. Written as DNA, the CDR3 is TGTGCCAGCAGCCAAACTATGAATCAGCCCCAGCATTTT. Protein sequence: CASSQTMNQPQHF.

The V call is TRBV5-1, the J call TRBJ1-2; D call uncertain. Germline CDR1 SGHRS, CDR2 YFSETQ. The CDR3 is 18 residues long. Trimming removed 2 bases from V and 6 bases from J, with 26 bases in between. CDR3 nucleotides: TGCGCCAGCAGCTTACAGCCTTTCCAGGATGTCCGCTTTCATGGCTACACCTTC. The encoded protein is CASSLQPFQDVRFHGYTF. Using reference TRBV5-1 and TRBJ1-2 for the parts outside the CDR3, the full variable domain is KAGVTQTPRYLIKTRGQQVTLSCSPISGHRSVSWYQQTPGQGLQFLFEYFSETQRNKGNFPGRFSGRQFSNSRSEMNVSTLELGDSALYLCASSLQPFQDVRFHGYTFGSGTRLTVV.